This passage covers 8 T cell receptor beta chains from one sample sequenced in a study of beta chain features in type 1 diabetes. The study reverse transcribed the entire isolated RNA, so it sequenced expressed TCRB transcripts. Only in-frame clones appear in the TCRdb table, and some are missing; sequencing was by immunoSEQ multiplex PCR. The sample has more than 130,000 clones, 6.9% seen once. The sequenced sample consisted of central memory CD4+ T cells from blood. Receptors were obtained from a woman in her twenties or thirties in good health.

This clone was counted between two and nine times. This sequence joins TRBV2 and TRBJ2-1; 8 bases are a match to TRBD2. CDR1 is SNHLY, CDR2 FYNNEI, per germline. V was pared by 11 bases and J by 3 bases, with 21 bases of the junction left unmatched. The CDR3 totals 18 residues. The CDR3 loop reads CAGSAITGGQGGYNEQFF. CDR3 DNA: TGTGCCGGTTCTGCGATCACGGGGGGGCAGGGTGGCTACAATGAGCAGTTCTTC.

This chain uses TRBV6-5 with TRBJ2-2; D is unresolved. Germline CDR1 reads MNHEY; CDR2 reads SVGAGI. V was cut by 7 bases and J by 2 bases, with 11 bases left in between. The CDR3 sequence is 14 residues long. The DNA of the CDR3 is TGTGCCAGCACTGGCGGTAGCAACACCGGGGAGCTGTTTTTT. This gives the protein CASTGGSNTGELFF.

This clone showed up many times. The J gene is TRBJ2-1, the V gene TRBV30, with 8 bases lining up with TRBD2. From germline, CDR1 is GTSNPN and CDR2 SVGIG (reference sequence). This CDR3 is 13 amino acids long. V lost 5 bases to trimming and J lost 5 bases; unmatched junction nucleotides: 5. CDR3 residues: CAWAPGLDNEQFF. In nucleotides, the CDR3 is TGTGCCTGGGCTCCGGGACTAGACAATGAGCAGTTCTTC. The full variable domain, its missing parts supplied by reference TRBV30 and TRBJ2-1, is SQTIHQWPATLVQPVGSPLSLECTVEGTSNPNLYWYRQAAGRGLQLLFYSVGIGQISSEVPQNLSASRPQDRQFILSSKKLLLSDSGFYLCAWAPGLDNEQFFGPGTRLTVL.

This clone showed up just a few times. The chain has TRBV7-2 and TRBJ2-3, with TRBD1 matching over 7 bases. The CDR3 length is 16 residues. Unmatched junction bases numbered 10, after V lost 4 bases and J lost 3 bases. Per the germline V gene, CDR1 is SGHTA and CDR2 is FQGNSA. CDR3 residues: CASSSRGHRGTDTQYF. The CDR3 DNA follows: TGTGCCAGCAGCTCCCGGGGACACAGGGGAACAGATACGCAGTATTTT.

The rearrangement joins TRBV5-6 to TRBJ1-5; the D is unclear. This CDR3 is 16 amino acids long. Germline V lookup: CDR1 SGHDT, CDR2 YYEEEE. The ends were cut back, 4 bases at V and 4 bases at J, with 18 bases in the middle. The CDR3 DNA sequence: TGTGCCAGCAGCCTCCTTTCGCAACAGAAAAATCAGCCCCAGCATTTT. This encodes CASSLLSQQKNQPQHF.

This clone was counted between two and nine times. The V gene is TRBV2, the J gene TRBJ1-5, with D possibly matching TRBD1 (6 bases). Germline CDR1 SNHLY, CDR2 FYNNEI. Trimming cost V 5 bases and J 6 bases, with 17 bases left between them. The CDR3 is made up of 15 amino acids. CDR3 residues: CASSIPRGGIQPQHF. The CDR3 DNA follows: TGTGCCAGCAGTATCCCCAGGGGAGGGATTCAGCCCCAGCATTTT.

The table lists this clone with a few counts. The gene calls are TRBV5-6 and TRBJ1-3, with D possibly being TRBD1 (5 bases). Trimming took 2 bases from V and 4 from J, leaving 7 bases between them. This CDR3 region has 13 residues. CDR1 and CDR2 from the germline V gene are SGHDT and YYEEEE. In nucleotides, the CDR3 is TGTGCCAGCAGCTTCCCAGGGGGAAACACCATATATTTT. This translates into CASSFPGGNTIYF.

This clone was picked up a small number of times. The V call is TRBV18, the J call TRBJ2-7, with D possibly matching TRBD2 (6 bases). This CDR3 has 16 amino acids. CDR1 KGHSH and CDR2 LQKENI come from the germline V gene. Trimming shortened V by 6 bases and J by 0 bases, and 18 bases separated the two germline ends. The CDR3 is CASSLSGTSSSYEQYF. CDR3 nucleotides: TGTGCCAGCTCTCTTTCCGGGACTTCCAGCTCCTACGAGCAGTACTTC.